These 8 T cell receptor beta chains originate from one sample sequenced in a study of CD8+ T cells in alopecia areata. Sequencing templates came from extracted RNA that was reverse transcribed into cDNA. This table comes from immunoSEQ multiplex PCR, and its TCRdb copy is limited to in-frame clones, with some not included. The table lists around 160,000 clones, roughly 48% of them singletons. Sequenced: CD4+ T cells sorted from blood. The receptors come from a human donor with alopecia areata.

This clone has a handful of counts. This rearrangement joins TRBV28 to TRBJ2-3, with D hard to call. The CDR3 loop spans 13 amino acids. The germline V gene has CDR1 MDHEN and CDR2 SYDVKM. The germline V and J ends were trimmed by 6 bases and 3 bases, with 10 bases remaining between them. DNA for the CDR3: TGTGCCAGCAGCCTCATGGGGACAGATACGCAGTATTTT. Translated: CASSLMGTDTQYF.

This sequence joins TRBV19 and TRBJ1-5; TRBD1 aligns across 7 bases. This CDR3 has 15 amino acids. The V segment lost 5 bases and the J segment 2 bases; nucleotides outside the gene matches: 6. Germline CDR1 is LNHDA and CDR2 is SQIVND (reference sequence). The CDR3 loop reads CASSVQGVGNQPQHF. CDR3 DNA sequence: TGTGCCAGTAGTGTCCAGGGGGTCGGCAATCAGCCCCAGCATTTT.

The V and J genes are TRBV30 and TRBJ1-5; D gene uncertain. Trimming removed 1 base at V and 1 base at J, with 14 bases between. The germline CDR1 and CDR2 sequences are GTSNPN and SVGIG (reference sequence). This CDR3 spans 16 amino acids. The CDR3 reads CAWSAFPGVSNQPQHF. The DNA of the CDR3 is TGTGCCTGGAGTGCTTTCCCGGGTGTAAGCAATCAGCCCCAGCATTTT.

The chain combines TRBV28 with TRBJ2-5; D unresolved. Per germline, CDR1 MDHEN and CDR2 SYDVKM. With 3 bases removed from V and 5 bases from J, the gap between germline ends came to 10 bases. The length of the CDR3 is 13 residues. In nucleotides, the CDR3 is TGTGCCAGCAGTTTTTACACCGTGGAGACCCAGTACTTC. It is translated as CASSFYTVETQYF.

There are a few counts of this clone. CDR3 nucleotide sequence: TGTGCCTGGGCCAAAAGGGGACAGGGAGGGCAGTTCTTC. Its protein product is CAWAKRGQGGQFF. The chain employs TRBV30 and TRBJ2-1, with 9 bases fitting TRBD1. V lost 5 bases, J lost 12 bases, and 11 bases stayed unmatched. CDR1 is GTSNPN, CDR2 SVGIG, per germline (reference sequence). This CDR3 has 13 amino acids. Looking up the rest from reference TRBV30 and TRBJ2-1 gives the full variable domain: SQTIHQWPATLVQPVGSPLSLECTVEGTSNPNLYWYRQAAGRGLQLLFYSVGIGQISSEVPQNLSASRPQDRQFILSSKKLLLSDSGFYLCAWAKRGQGGQFFGPGTRLTVL.

This clone was detected only a few times. The chain recombines TRBV29-1 with TRBJ2-7; the D gene is possibly TRBD1 (6 bases). Germline assignment: CDR1 SQVTM and CDR2 ANQGSEA. The V gene lost 5 bases and the J gene lost 5 bases, with 10 bases spanning the gap. This CDR3 comprises 11 residues. The CDR3 DNA sequence: TGCAGCGTTCGCAGGGGCCACGAGCAGTACTTC. It translates to CSVRRGHEQYF.

On this clone: One end of the junction is discordant with germline, which a read error may explain. The chain recombines TRBV7-7 with TRBJ2-5; D is perhaps TRBD2 (7 bases). Per the germline V gene, CDR1 is SSHAT and CDR2 is FNYEAQ (reference sequence). The CDR3 loop spans 16 amino acids. The CDR3: CASSPGGGGASGTQYF. DNA for the CDR3: TGTGCTAGCAGCCCCGGGGGCGGGGGCGCGTCGGGGACCCAGTACTTC.

The rearrangement uses TRBV20-1 and TRBJ2-7; 9 nucleotides align to TRBD1. V shed 6 bases and J 8 bases; nucleotides not matched to a gene: 2. Looked up from germline, CDR1 is DFQATT and CDR2 is SNEGSKA (reference sequence). CDR3 size: 10 residues. CDR3 region: CSAGQGKQYF. The CDR3, as DNA: TGCAGTGCGGGACAGGGAAAGCAGTACTTC.